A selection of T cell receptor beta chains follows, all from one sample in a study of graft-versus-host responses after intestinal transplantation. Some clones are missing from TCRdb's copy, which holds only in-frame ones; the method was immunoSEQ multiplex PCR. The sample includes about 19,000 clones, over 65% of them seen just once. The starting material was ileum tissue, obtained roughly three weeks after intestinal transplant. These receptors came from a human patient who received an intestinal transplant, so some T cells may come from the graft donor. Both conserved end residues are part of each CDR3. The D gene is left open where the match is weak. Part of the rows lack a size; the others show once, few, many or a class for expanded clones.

CDR3 protein: CASSLVAGAGNTIYF
CDR3 DNA: TGCGCCAGCAGCTTGGTCGCAGGGGCTGGAAACACCATATATTTT
J gene: TRBJ1-3
V gene: TRBV5-1
D gene: NA
clone size: few

CDR3 protein: CASSSGLADTDTQYF
CDR3 DNA: TGTGCCAGCAGCTCAGGACTAGCGGACACAGATACGCAGTATTTT
J gene: TRBJ2-3
V gene: TRBV7-9
D gene: TRBD2
clone size: once

CDR3 protein: CASSWDTTGATAGELFF
CDR3 DNA: TGTGCCAGCAGCTGGGACACGACCGGAGCTACCGCCGGGGAGCTGTTTTTT
J gene: TRBJ2-2
V gene: TRBV11-2
D gene: NA
clone size: NA

CDR3 protein: CASSPSPSGTGLAFF
CDR3 DNA: TGTGCCAGCTCACCATCCCCGAGCGGGACCGGGTTAGCTTTCTTT
J gene: TRBJ1-1
V gene: TRBV18
D gene: NA
clone size: NA

CDR3 protein: CASNGGNTEAFF
CDR3 DNA: TGTGCCAGTAACGGGGGAAACACTGAAGCTTTCTTT
J gene: TRBJ1-1
V gene: TRBV19
D gene: NA
clone size: NA

CDR3 protein: CASSMEGGYYNEQFF
CDR3 DNA: TGTGCCAGTAGTATGGAAGGAGGGTACTACAATGAGCAGTTCTTC
J gene: TRBJ2-1
V gene: TRBV19
D gene: NA
clone size: few

CDR3 protein: CASSSGGEDTQYF
CDR3 DNA: TGTGCCAGCAGTAGCGGGGGGGAAGATACGCAGTATTTT
J gene: TRBJ2-3
V gene: TRBV6-4
D gene: TRBD2
clone size: NA

CDR3 protein: CASSVGGLAGSSSYEQYF
CDR3 DNA: TGTGCCAGCAGCGTGGGTGGACTAGCGGGGTCGAGCTCCTACGAGCAGTACTTC
J gene: TRBJ2-7
V gene: TRBV9
D gene: TRBD2
clone size: NA

CDR3 protein: CASSAGPTDTQYF
CDR3 DNA: TGTGCCAGCAGCGCAGGTCCCACAGATACGCAGTATTTT
J gene: TRBJ2-3
V gene: TRBV5-4
D gene: NA
clone size: NA

CDR3 protein: CASSKIGGAMETQYF
CDR3 DNA: TGTGCCAGCAGCAAGATTGGGGGGGCTATGGAGACCCAGTACTTC
J gene: TRBJ2-5
V gene: TRBV7-9
D gene: NA
clone size: NA

CDR3 protein: CASSFYEAFF
CDR3 DNA: TGTGCCAGCAGCTTCTATGAAGCTTTCTTT
J gene: TRBJ1-1
V gene: TRBV7-9
D gene: NA
clone size: NA

CDR3 protein: CASSHQGGQLNTEAFF
CDR3 DNA: TGCGCCAGCAGCCACCAAGGGGGACAGCTAAACACTGAAGCTTTCTTT
J gene: TRBJ1-1
V gene: TRBV4-1
D gene: TRBD1
clone size: NA

CDR3 protein: CASSKTGDNSPLHF
CDR3 DNA: TGTGCCAGCAGTAAAACAGGGGATAATTCACCCCTCCACTTT
J gene: TRBJ1-6
V gene: TRBV6-5
D gene: TRBD1
clone size: NA

CDR3 protein: CASSLGRGGREQYF
CDR3 DNA: TGTGCCAGCAGTTTAGGCAGGGGTGGACGCGAGCAGTACTTC
J gene: TRBJ2-7
V gene: TRBV27
D gene: NA
clone size: NA

CDR3 protein: CASGLAVYEQYF
CDR3 DNA: TGTGCCAGTGGACTAGCAGTCTACGAGCAGTACTTC
J gene: TRBJ2-7
V gene: TRBV28
D gene: TRBD2
clone size: NA

CDR3 protein: CASSLSTLFSNQPQHF
CDR3 DNA: TGTGCCAGCAGTTTATCGACACTCTTTAGCAATCAGCCCCAGCATTTT
J gene: TRBJ1-5
V gene: TRBV27
D gene: NA
clone size: NA

CDR3 protein: CASSQFLTGLREQYF
CDR3 DNA: TGCGCCAGCAGCCAATTCCTAACAGGGTTAAGGGAGCAGTACTTC
J gene: TRBJ2-7
V gene: TRBV4-1
D gene: NA
clone size: NA